The T cell receptor (beta chain) described here comes from a study of cytomegalovirus exposure and HLA in healthy donors. The CDR3 runs to 14 residues. Germline V gene lookup returns CDR1 SGHAT and CDR2 FQNNGV. V trimming: 5 bases; J trimming: 9 bases; junction bases outside the gene matches: 9. Study-wide results and caveats: Among TCR beta chains of equal frequency, HLA-associated ones were more clonally expanded in a later analysis.

Both 60 Vbeta primers and 13 Jbeta primers went into the PCR. TCRdb's table, derived via immunoSEQ multiplex PCR, lists solely in-frame clones and lacks some. The sample includes about 110,000 clones, over 70% of them seen just once. Note on this clone: The target antigen is unknown.

The sequenced material came from PBMCs. The gene calls are TRBV11-2 and TRBJ2-1; 8 bases fit TRBD2. This sequence originates from a female donor in good health and CMV-seronegative. The CDR3 DNA reads as TGTGCCAGCAGCCCCGGGAGGGGCAGCGGTGAGCAGTTCTTC. The encoded protein is CASSPGRGSGEQFF. The whole variable domain, filled in from reference TRBV11-2 and TRBJ2-1, reads EAGVAQSPRYKIIEKRQSVAFWCNPISGHATLYWYQQILGQGPKLLIQFQNNGVVDDSQLPKDRFSAERLKGVDSTLKIQPAKLEDSAVYLCASSPGRGSGEQFFGPGTRLTVL.